The text below deals with one T cell receptor (beta chain). The data originate from a study of T cell changes during pregnancy in multiple sclerosis. Using immunoSEQ multiplex PCR, the repertoire was profiled, and TCRdb retains in-frame clones only, with some absent. The table shows approximately 39,000 clones, with around 91% occurring only once. This CDR3 is built from 18 residues. V dropped 5 bases and J dropped 8; count of bases not matched to a gene: 14. Germline V gene lookup returns CDR1 SGHTA and CDR2 FQGNSA. The sample was CD4+ T cells from peripheral blood mononuclear cells, taken in the second trimester of pregnancy. The receptor was derived from a female donor with multiple sclerosis, enrolled in a pregnancy study. V is TRBV7-2 and J is TRBJ2-1, with 14 bases matching TRBD2. The DNA for the CDR3 is TGTGCCAGCAGCCCACAACCGCCGGGACTAGCGGGAGTTGATGAGCAGTTCTTC. It codes for CASSPQPPGLAGVDEQFF.